This T cell receptor beta chain was documented in a study of T cells in Graves' hyperthyroidism and ophthalmopathy. As for the study in general: Before any treatment, at initial diagnosis, peripheral blood was collected. Whole-study findings and limits: Blood also carried most thyroid clonotypes expanded above 0.001. Separating ophthalmopathy from stable hyperthyroidism was achieved by a 13 V-J model.

This clonotype appeared many times. What it binds is not known. PBMCs were obtained from approximately 10 ml fresh peripheral blood. Germline lookup yields CDR1 MNHEY and CDR2 SMNVEV (reference sequence). Trimming removed 3 bases from V and 0 bases from J, with 12 bases in between. This CDR3 is 15 amino acids long. Amplification of TCR beta CDR3 regions was performed using RNA transcripts as template. HTBI primers were used for first-round RT-PCR of the TCR CDR3. MiXCR, run by TCRdb on the multiplex PCR reads, gives a single entry per CDR3 protein. The sample holds about 600,000 distinct CDR3 sequences, around 14% seen once.

The TCR originated in a woman under 30 with Graves' ophthalmopathy. This chain connects TRBV27 to TRBJ2-7, with a tentative D call TRBD2 (5 bases). The sequenced sample was blood. CDR3 DNA: TGTGCCAGCAGTTTGTCCCTAGCCAGCTCCTACGAGCAGTACTTC. Its protein product is CASSLSLASSYEQYF.